This T cell receptor beta chain is from a study of blood T cell repertoires in COVID-19 (dated by TCRdb to between 2020 and 2021). For the wider study: ImmuneRACE Cohort 3 recovered participants were defined by two consecutive negative NP/OP PCR tests, healthcare professional clearance, or symptom resolution. Samples from collaborators originated in the United States, Italy and Spain and spanned both the acute and convalescent phases of COVID-19. The prospective study material was composed of cDNA or gDNA derived from T cells, B-cell-depleted T cells, or PBMCs. Subjects who had been exposed to COVID-19, were actively infected with it, or had recovered from it provided the deeply sampled blood TCRbeta repertoires that made up the dataset. The repertoires were made available in a free public database intended to serve as a resource for research on the immune response to SARS-CoV-2. The samples were drawn from two sources: the first 160 participants of the ongoing ImmuneRACE study, and 950 to 1,500 subjects contributed by 6 global collaborators. Nearly every sample came with metadata listing a de-identified subject ID, COVID-19 status, age in years and sex. Where available, HLA class I and class II types were obtained from metadata supplied by the sample provider rather than from assay-based typing.

Enrolling through a virtual design, the prospective study's participants ranged in age from roughly 18 to 89 years and lived across about two dozen United States geographic areas. In the prospective study, participants were assigned to cohorts based on the clinical history participants reported in a screening survey and a study questionnaire. In the prospective study, whole blood, serum and a nasopharyngeal or oropharyngeal swab were collected from each participant by mobile phlebotomists. Participants in the prospective study had the option to provide additional blood draws and questionnaires over an approximately 2-month period. Before DNA extraction, prospective study blood samples were shipped either frozen or at room temperature. TCRbeta CDR3 regions were amplified from genomic DNA using the immunoSEQ Assay, a bias-controlled multiplex PCR. Regarding the original processing steps: The number of nucleated cells in each sample was estimated by amplification of reference gene primers within the assay. To quantify the absolute abundance of each unique TCRbeta CDR3 rearrangement, sequence reads were collapsed and filtered. For each sample, productive Simpson clonality was calculated by taking the square root of Simpson's diversity index across productive rearrangements. In TCRdb, the immuneACCESS table is reduced to in-frame sequences with V and J assigned. These tables do not hold every clone; where another copy was compared, an unresolved V gene accounts for under half, and the others remain unexplained. V, J and clone size derive from that table, while D and trimming were established from the DNA sequence. Counted in this sample were more than 300,000 clones; about 87% of them appeared once. Approximately 1.9% of the sample is held by the ten biggest clonotypes.

CDR1 and CDR2 are drawn from the germline V gene: SGHRS, YFSETQ. V is cut back by 6 bases and J by 4 bases, with 5 bases in the junction unmatched. The CDR3 numbers 14 residues from cysteine through phenylalanine. Just CDR3 DNA is preserved here, 42 bases in frame from base 1. This clone was seen once. Its antigen remains undetermined. No much larger clone is present one base from it, and per-base qualities are unavailable. Study-wide findings and limitations: How much clinical and demographic metadata was included differed by source and by participant, and the metadata was provided uncurated.

The chain couples TRBV5-1 to TRBJ2-1, with 9 bases in between that match TRBD1. The receptor was isolated from a man in his forties in a cohort exposed to, infected with or recovered from COVID-19 (not recorded which). Specimen: PBMCs or T cells enriched from blood (not recorded which). The sequence in DNA is TGCGCCAGCAAACCGGGACAGGGATACAATGAGCAGTTCTTC. It translates as CASKPGQGYNEQFF.